This is a list of T cell receptor beta chains from one sample in a study of early T cells in non-severe SARS-CoV-2 infection. TCRdb re-called the 5' RACE reads with MiXCR, one entry per CDR3 protein. The sample has just under 90,000 distinct CDR3 sequences, over 13% seen once. The specimen was whole blood. The receptors shown here come from an adult who was a healthcare worker with PCR-confirmed SARS-CoV-2 infection or an uninfected control (not recorded which). Each CDR3 is given without its conserved first and last residue. Fields, in order: J gene, V gene, CDR3 protein.

TRBJ2-6	TRBV6-2/TRBV6-3	ASSQRQGLGSGANVLT
TRBJ1-1	TRBV18	ASSPDTNTEAF
TRBJ2-7	TRBV7-6	ASAVERGSYEQY
TRBJ1-1	TRBV4-1	ASSQVSGSGTEAF
TRBJ2-2	TRBV7-9	ASSLVGRDTGELF
TRBJ2-7	TRBV29-1	STFSGSYEQY
TRBJ2-1	TRBV28	ASRRGGLVYNEQF
TRBJ2-3	TRBV7-2	ASSLDQGRTDTQY
TRBJ1-1	TRBV7-2	ASSPSRARMTEAF
TRBJ1-1	TRBV2	ASSNDRGRAF
TRBJ1-5	TRBV11-2	ASSSTQGGSQPQH
TRBJ2-7	TRBV27	ASSWSRGYEQY
TRBJ1-1	TRBV18	ASSPLAANTEAF
TRBJ1-2	TRBV7-2	ANSLVPGNYGYT
TRBJ2-7	TRBV29-1	SVETGMSYEQY
TRBJ1-6	TRBV11-2	ASSPALAYNSPLH
TRBJ2-2	TRBV3-1	ASSQAIRRDRLDTGELF
TRBJ2-5	TRBV7-9	ASRPGGMETQY